Given below is one T cell receptor beta chain in context. The antigen it binds to is not known. Base-call qualities are not available, and no considerably larger clone is one nucleotide away. Library preparation employed the immunoSEQ multiplex PCR assay. A mixture of 60 forward primers for TCR Vbeta segments and 13 reverse primers for TCR Jbeta segments was used in the multiplex PCR. The CDR3 region of rearranged TCR beta genes was amplified from genomic DNA by a multiplex PCR assay. Amplified TCR beta libraries were sequenced as 87-base-pair reads on the Illumina HiSeq System. The authors' analysis ran thus. A later analysis tallied about 77 million unique TCR beta chains across the 666 repertoires, and some 12 million of those chains were shared by two or more donors. To remove PCR and sequencing errors, raw reads were error-corrected and collapsed into unique sequences using a nearest-neighbor algorithm that merged closely related sequences. CDR3 sequences were aligned to IMGT reference sequences to assign V, D and J gene segments. For a sequence to be retained, a match of at least six nucleotides was required to both a V gene segment and a J gene segment. A rearrangement counted as productive if the CDR3 had no stop codons and remained in frame with V and J, and every other rearrangement counted as non-productive. Following IMGT convention, CDR3 was defined as the stretch from the second conserved V-encoded cysteine up to the conserved J-encoded phenylalanine. In an earlier analysis of roughly 610 of the donors, sequences lacking an unambiguous match to a single V gene segment were excluded. In an earlier analysis of around 600 of the donors, V segments were called functional above 56.7% productive rearrangements and were called segregating when the between-donor standard deviation exceeded 5%. To diagnose cytomegalovirus status from the catalog of TCR beta chain sequences, a statistical classification framework was built. V and J gene assignment, in a later analysis, came from comparing TCR nucleotide sequences with IMGT/GENE-DB human TR gene sequences. In a later analysis, CDR3 sequences and most-parsimonious VDJ recombination scenarios were assigned using the TCRdist pipeline. In a later analysis, every TCR beta chain was defined by the combination of its CDR3 amino acid sequence and its V-gene family, and reads without a unique V-gene family were dropped. A later analysis removed over 500 highly shared, low-generation-probability nucleotide sequences to deal with suspected cross-contamination and a sequencing artifact. For each public chain, a later analysis derived a clonal expansion index from normalized ranks of inferred template counts within each repertoire. In a later analysis, generation probabilities were computed using a VDJ recombination model fitted to out-of-frame rearrangements, and the results were checked against IGoR. A later analysis scored TCR-TCR, TCR-HLA and TCR-CMV co-occurrence with hypergeometric tests, applying a repertoire-size bias correction to TCR pairs. In a later analysis, false discovery rates were estimated by permuting HLA or CMV assignments 20 times. In a later analysis, co-occurring TCRs were grouped using DBSCAN, with TCRdist sequence similarity added in when clustering inside HLA-allele-positive subsets. Co-occurrence clustering excluded repertoires with fewer than 30,000 or more than 120,000 public chains, plus five with anomalous nucleotide sharing. Imported from immuneACCESS, the table was reduced by TCRdb to in-frame sequences with V and J called. These copies leave out some clones; in studies compared against another copy, an unresolved V gene accounts for under half, and the cause of the remainder is not known. Clone size and V and J calls were adopted from that table, with D and trimming inferred from the DNA. This sample gives around 180,000 clones in total; around 87% of them show up just once. 1.5% to 2% of the sample comes from the top ten.

This specimen belongs to a study of cytomegalovirus exposure and HLA in healthy donors (dated by TCRdb to between 2016 and 2019). As for the study more broadly: According to an earlier analysis of a few hundred of the donors, about 179 million T cells yielded 117 million unique TCR beta sequences and about 300 Gb of sequence data. The aim of the study was to test whether cataloging public T cell receptors could identify signatures of past pathogen exposure. An earlier analysis of several hundred of the donors used high-throughput TCR beta sequencing to judge whether each TCR beta V gene segment behaved as functional or pseudogenic. Donor age, sex, ethnicity and CMV serostatus were collected together with the repertoire data. Several DR-DQ haplotypes were treated as single units for association and clustering because of strong linkage in the cohort. All discovery cohort repertoires had been generated using a single sequencing platform. Among approximately 370 genotyped donors of the cohort, an average of around 250,000 unique TCR beta nucleotide sequences was sequenced per donor, of which 15% to 20% were non-productive. The study used immunosequencing to profile the T cell repertoires of 600 to 850 subjects and linked those repertoires to cytomegalovirus serostatus. The number of typed donors differed by locus: roughly 629-630 for A, B, C, DRB1 and DQB1; some 540 for DQA1; 600 to 610 for DPA1; and some 430 for DPB1. A later genetic analysis used genome-wide SNP genotypes for 398 of the 666 donors, treating that subset as a discovery cohort. Roughly 300 gigabases of sequencing data and approximately 85 million unique TCR sequences were included in an early release covering several hundred HLA-typed donors. Both class I and class II loci were covered by HLA typing, at four-digit resolution. The genetic ancestry cluster associated with self-reported Caucasian donors included roughly four fifths of the 398 genotyped donors. The study combined high-throughput TCR immunosequencing, statistical association of individual TCRs with disease status, and machine learning to predict cytomegalovirus infection status. In addition to the first cohort of approximately 670 subjects, a separate validation cohort of approximately 130 different subjects was used. The later analysis used no new phenotypic data to find candidate immune exposures, relying instead on TCR beta sequences and their occurrence across donors. To study patterns of TCR occurrence, a later analysis re-analyzed previously published TCR beta repertoires from several hundred donors and added high-resolution HLA genotyping.

According to the germline V gene (reference sequence), CDR1 reads MNHEY and CDR2 reads SMNVEV. Including the terminal cysteine and phenylalanine, the CDR3 comprises 14 residues. CDR3 DNA only is kept here, 42 bases in frame from base 1. A distance of 6 bases separates the germline ends of V and J, which lose 0 bases and 3 bases respectively. The cohort comprised some 700 healthy bone marrow donors. At the time of sampling, all cohort members were nominally healthy, though unrecorded immune exposures were likely present. The donor was CMV seronegative and belonged to the group of under 400 seronegative cohort members. A peripheral blood sample was collected from each donor, and TCR beta sequencing was performed on peripheral blood mononuclear cells. The Qiagen DNeasy Blood Extraction Kit was used to extract genomic DNA from the blood cell samples. Broader findings and caveats from the paper: In an earlier analysis of 587 of the donors, most TCR beta V segments were observed in productive rearrangements about 90% or about 30% of the time, broadly matching IMGT annotations. Around 16 rarely observed V segments, including chromosome 9 orphons, were excluded from the earlier analysis of about 610 of the donors because counts were too low. According to a later analysis, parvovirus B19, influenza, CMV and Epstein-Barr virus appeared linked to several top co-occurrence clusters. Immune exposure information for the cohort was limited to CMV serostatus. It was suggested by the authors that the approach could potentially be generalized to other disease states and immunological phenotypes. Cytomegalovirus status was reported to be diagnosed by the classifier with high specificity and sensitivity in both the original and validation cohorts. Most TCR sequences were observed very rarely across donors, whereas some public TCRs were present in many individuals. Most CMV-associated TCR beta chains appeared to be HLA-restricted in a later analysis, and the HLA associations seemed to be driven largely by CMV exposure. A group of highly shared sequence variants was considered likely to be a technical artifact of the sequencing pipeline. Correlated functional status among segregating V segments might be attributable to linkage disequilibrium, but an unknown experimental factor could not be ruled out. An association between a missense DCLRE1C variant and V-gene and J-gene trimming of TCR beta chains was found in a later genetic analysis and replicated in an independent cohort. The presence/absence analyses assumed that sequencing depth was roughly uniform across donors, and that assumption may not be true. In a later analysis, TCR association rates were found to vary across HLA loci, with the most associated TCRs seen for DRB1 alleles and the fewest for HLA-C alleles. In the study, 150 to 200 TCR beta chains were listed as associated with cytomegalovirus. A further reported finding was that TCR beta sequences accurately predicted the HLA-A and HLA-B alleles for most subjects in the first cohort. According to a later genetic analysis, donors in an Asian-associated ancestry cluster had fewer N-insertions in productive TCRs than the approximately 700-donor mean. In a later analysis, HLA-associated TCR beta chains showed more clonal expansion and lower generation probabilities than non-associated chains that were equally common. Some IMGT-functional V segments, including TRBV6-2 and TRBV6-3, could not be distinguished by the 87-base-pair reads and were therefore excluded. Specific HLA alleles were associated with some 15,000 TCR beta sequences at a false discovery rate of 0.05 in a later analysis. When HLA alleles, especially DR and DQ, strongly co-occurred, TCR associations were difficult to assign to individual alleles. In vitro tests confirmed that a few of the cytomegalovirus-associated TCR beta chains recognize cytomegalovirus antigens. Because some donors lacked HLA typing at each locus, the association tests relied only on the typed subset. This cohort had only TCR beta chains sequenced, and the lack of alpha or paired-chain data limited which features could be detected.

Source material: PBMCs. The chain was built from TRBV27 and TRBJ2-1; no confident D gene assignment can be made. This clonotype was obtained from a woman younger than 30 in good health and CMV-seronegative. The CDR3 protein sequence reads: CASSLSGDYNEQFF. The DNA sequence is as follows: TGTGCCAGCAGTTTATCGGGCGACTACAATGAGCAGTTCTTC.